The clone carrying this T cell receptor (beta chain) was counted ten times or more. This entry is derived from a study of T cells in Graves' hyperthyroidism and ophthalmopathy. Trimming left V 6 bases short and J 6 bases short, with 9 bases between. Germline-derived CDR1 and CDR2 are MDHEN and SYDVKM. This CDR3 comprises 12 residues. Disease duration under 2 months; hyperthyroidism patients were aged 18 to 65. The diagnoses drew upon clinical symptoms, serum thyroxine and TRAb, thyroid ultrasound and orbital computed tomography. The TCR beta CDR3 regions underwent amplification using RNA transcripts as the source. With the HTBI primer set, the TCR CDR3 went through a first round of RT-PCR. TCRdb reprocessed the multiplex PCR reads via MiXCR and lists one record per CDR3 protein. The sample yields 150,000 or so distinct CDR3 sequences, roughly 23% seen once.

The V call is TRBV28, the J call TRBJ1-5; D remains ambiguous. Input material: blood. This TCR was recovered from a woman aged 50 to 60 with Graves' hyperthyroidism that later progressed to Graves' ophthalmopathy. The CDR3 coding sequence is TGTGCCAGCAGGGTGGGTTCTCAGCCCCAGCATTTT. As protein: CASRVGSQPQHF. Using reference TRBV28 and TRBJ1-5 for the parts outside the CDR3, the full variable domain is DVKVTQSSRYLVKRTGEKVFLECVQDMDHENMFWYRQDPGLGLRLIYFSYDVKMKEKGDIPEGYSVSREKKERFSLILESASTNQTSMYLCASRVGSQPQHFGDGTRLSIL.